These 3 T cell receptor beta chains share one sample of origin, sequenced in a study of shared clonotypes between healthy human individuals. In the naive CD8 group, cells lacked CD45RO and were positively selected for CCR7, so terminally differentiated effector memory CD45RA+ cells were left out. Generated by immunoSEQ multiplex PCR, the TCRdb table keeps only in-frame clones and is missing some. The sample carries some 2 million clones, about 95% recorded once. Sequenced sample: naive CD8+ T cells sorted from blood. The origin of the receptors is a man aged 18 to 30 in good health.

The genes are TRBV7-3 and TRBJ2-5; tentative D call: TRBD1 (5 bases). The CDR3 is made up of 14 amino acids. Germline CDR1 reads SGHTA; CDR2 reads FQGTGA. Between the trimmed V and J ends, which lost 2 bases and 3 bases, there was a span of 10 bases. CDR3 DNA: TGTGCCAGCAGCTTATGGGGCGGAGAAGAGACCCAGTACTTC. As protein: CASSLWGGEETQYF.

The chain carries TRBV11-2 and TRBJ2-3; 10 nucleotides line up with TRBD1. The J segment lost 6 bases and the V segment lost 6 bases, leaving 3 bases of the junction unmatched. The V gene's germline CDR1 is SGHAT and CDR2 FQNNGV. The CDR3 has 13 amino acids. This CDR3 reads CASSRQGADTQYF. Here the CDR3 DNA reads TGTGCCAGCAGTAGACAGGGGGCGGATACGCAGTATTTT.

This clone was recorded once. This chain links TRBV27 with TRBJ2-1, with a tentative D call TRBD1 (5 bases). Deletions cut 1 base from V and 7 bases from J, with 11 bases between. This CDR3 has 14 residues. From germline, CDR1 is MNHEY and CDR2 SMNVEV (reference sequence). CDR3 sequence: CASSLFPGMNEQFF. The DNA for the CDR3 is TGTGCCAGCAGTTTATTTCCAGGGATGAATGAGCAGTTCTTC.